This entry concerns a single T cell receptor beta chain. Its antigen is not identified. Assays covered roughly 90,000 TCR templates per sample. Sequencing was performed with immunoSEQ multiplex PCR; in TCRdb, only in-frame clones are kept and a portion is missing. In the table there are 87,000 or so clones, 85% to 90% of which are singletons. This sample was included in a study of siplizumab effects on memory and regulatory T cells. Findings and limits, study-wide: Only a minority of proliferating CD4+ or CD8+ clones had an assignable naive or memory phenotype, with roughly 75-97% lacking one. Unstimulated subsets captured only a minor fraction of alloreactive clones. Naive T cells, seemingly more diverse than memory cells, seemed major alloresponse contributors.

The CDR3 has 18 amino acids. Trimming left V 4 bases short and J 4 bases short, with 25 bases between. Germline V CDR1 and CDR2: MDHEN, SYDVKM. Source material: CD4+ T cells sorted from blood. V is TRBV28 and J is TRBJ2-5; the D gene could be TRBD1 or TRBD2 (5 bases each). The clonotype was recovered from a human donor in good health. CDR3 sequence (DNA): TGTGCCAGCAGTTGGGGGAAATTGGGCAGGGTCTTTCGAGAGACCCAGTACTTC. Translation: CASSWGKLGRVFRETQYF.